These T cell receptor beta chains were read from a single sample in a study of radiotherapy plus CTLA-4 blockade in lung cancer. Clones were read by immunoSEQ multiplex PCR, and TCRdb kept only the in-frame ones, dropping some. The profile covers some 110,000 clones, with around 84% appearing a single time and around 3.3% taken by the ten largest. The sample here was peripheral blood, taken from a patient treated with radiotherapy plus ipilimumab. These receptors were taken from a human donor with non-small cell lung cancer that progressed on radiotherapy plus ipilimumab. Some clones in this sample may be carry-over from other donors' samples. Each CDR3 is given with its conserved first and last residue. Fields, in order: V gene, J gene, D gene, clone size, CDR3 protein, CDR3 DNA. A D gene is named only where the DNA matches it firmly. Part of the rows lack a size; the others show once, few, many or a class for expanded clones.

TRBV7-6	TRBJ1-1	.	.	CASSVSQGQNTEAFF	TGTGCCAGCAGCGTAAGCCAGGGTCAGAACACTGAAGCTTTCTTT
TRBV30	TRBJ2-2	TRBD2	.	CAWGSGTNTGELFF	TGTGCCTGGGGAAGCGGGACGAACACCGGGGAGCTGTTTTTT
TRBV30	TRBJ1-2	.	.	CAWSVSVDGGYTF	TGTGCCTGGAGTGTATCCGTTGACGGGGGCTACACCTTC
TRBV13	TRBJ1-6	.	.	CASSLGRGSSPLHF	TGTGCCAGCAGCTTAGGAAGGGGCAGTTCACCCCTCCACTTT
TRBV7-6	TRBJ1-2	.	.	CASSARGFSGYTF	TGTGCCAGCAGCGCTAGAGGGTTTTCTGGCTACACCTTC
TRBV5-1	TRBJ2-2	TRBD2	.	CASSLVGTSGGKFGELFF	TGCGCCAGCAGCTTGGTTGGGACTAGCGGGGGAAAATTCGGGGAGCTGTTTTTT
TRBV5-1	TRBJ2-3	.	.	CASSPWGDTQYF	TGCGCCAGCAGTCCGTGGGGGGATACGCAGTATTTT
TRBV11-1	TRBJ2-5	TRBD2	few	CASSLEAGVETQYF	TGTGCCAGCAGCTTAGAAGCGGGGGTTGAGACCCAGTACTTC
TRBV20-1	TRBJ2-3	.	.	CSARVLDTQYF	TGCAGTGCTAGAGTATTAGATACGCAGTATTTT
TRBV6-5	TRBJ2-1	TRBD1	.	CASRRTGTGEQFF	TGTGCCAGCAGGAGGACAGGTACGGGTGAGCAGTTCTTC
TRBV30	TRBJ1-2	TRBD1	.	CAWSASGGYGYTF	TGTGCCTGGAGTGCGTCAGGGGGCTATGGCTACACCTTC
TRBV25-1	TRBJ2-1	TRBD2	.	CASSPPLGGSSYNEQFF	TGTGCCAGCAGTCCCCCGCTGGGGGGGAGCTCCTACAATGAGCAGTTCTTC
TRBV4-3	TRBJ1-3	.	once	CASSQGAIMGANPSGNTIYF	TGCGCCAGCAGCCAGGGGGCGATTATGGGGGCGAATCCCTCTGGAAACACCATATATTTT
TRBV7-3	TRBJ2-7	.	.	CASSFTGDSYEQYF	TGTGCCAGCAGCTTCACAGGAGACTCCTACGAGCAGTACTTC
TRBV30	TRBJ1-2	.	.	CAWSGWVTAHLGYGYTF	TGTGCCTGGAGTGGGTGGGTGACAGCCCACCTAGGGTATGGCTACACCTTC
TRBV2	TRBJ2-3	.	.	CASSEAVAGTQYF	TGTGCCAGCAGTGAAGCGGTGGCGGGTACGCAGTATTTT
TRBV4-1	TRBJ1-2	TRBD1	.	CASSPTGGAGETGYTF	TGCGCCAGCAGCCCCACAGGGGGCGCGGGGGAAACTGGCTACACCTTC
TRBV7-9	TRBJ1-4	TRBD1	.	CASSDRAGTGREKLFF	TGTGCCAGCAGCGACCGAGCCGGGACAGGGAGGGAAAAACTGTTTTTT
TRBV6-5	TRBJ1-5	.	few	CASRTTGVRTQHF	TGTGCCAGCAGAACAACTGGGGTGCGGACCCAGCATTTT
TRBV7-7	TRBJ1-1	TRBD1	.	CASSPGQLNTEAFF	TGTGCTAGCAGCCCGGGACAGCTGAACACTGAAGCTTTCTTT
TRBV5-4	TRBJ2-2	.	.	CASSSDSNTGELFF	TGTGCCAGCAGCTCCGATTCGAACACCGGGGAGCTGTTTTTT
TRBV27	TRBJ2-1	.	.	CASSLSYIREQFF	TGTGCCAGCAGTTTATCTTACATCCGTGAGCAGTTCTTC
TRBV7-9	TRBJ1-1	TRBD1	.	CASSPLRDRVTEAFF	TGTGCCAGCAGCCCCCTTCGGGACAGAGTCACTGAAGCTTTCTTT
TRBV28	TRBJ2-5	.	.	CASSSTWETQYF	TGTGCCAGCAGTTCCACTTGGGAGACCCAGTACTTC
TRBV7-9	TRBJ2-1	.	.	CASTPKAASSYNEQFF	TGTGCCAGCACCCCGAAGGCGGCGAGCTCCTACAATGAGCAGTTCTTC
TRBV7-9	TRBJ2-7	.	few	CASSVGGAYEQYF	TGTGCCAGCAGCGTAGGGGGTGCCTACGAGCAGTACTTC
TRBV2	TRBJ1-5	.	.	CASGSSVGNQPQHF	TGTGCCAGCGGGAGCTCGGTGGGCAATCAGCCCCAGCATTTT
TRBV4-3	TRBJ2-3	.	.	CASSQEWSGQFTDTQYF	TGCGCCAGCAGCCAAGAATGGAGTGGTCAGTTCACAGATACGCAGTATTTT
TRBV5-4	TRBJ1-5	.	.	CASSLGGTPNQPQHF	TGTGCCAGCAGCTTGGGGGGGACACCGAATCAGCCCCAGCATTTT
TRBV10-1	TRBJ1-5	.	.	CASPMGGHQPQHF	TGCGCCAGCCCCATGGGGGGGCATCAGCCCCAGCATTTT
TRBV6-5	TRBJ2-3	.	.	CASSYHRGGGDTQYF	TGTGCCAGCAGTTACCATAGGGGCGGTGGAGATACGCAGTATTTT
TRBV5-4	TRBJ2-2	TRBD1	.	CASSGGTGAHRNTGELFF	TGTGCCAGCAGCGGGGGGACAGGGGCCCACCGTAACACCGGGGAGCTGTTTTTT
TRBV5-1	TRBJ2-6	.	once	CASSKFLQISGANVLTF	TGCGCCAGCAGCAAATTTTTACAGATCTCTGGGGCCAACGTCCTGACTTTC
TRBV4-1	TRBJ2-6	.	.	CASSQDGSAGANVLTF	TGCGCCAGCAGCCAAGACGGCAGCGCTGGGGCCAACGTCCTGACTTTC
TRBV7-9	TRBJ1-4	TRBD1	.	CASSARTGGEKLFF	TGTGCCAGCAGCGCTAGGACAGGCGGGGAAAAACTGTTTTTT
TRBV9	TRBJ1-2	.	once	CASSALTGLNYGYTF	TGTGCCAGCAGCGCCCTGACAGGCCTTAACTATGGCTACACCTTC
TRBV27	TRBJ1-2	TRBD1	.	CASSFGQGANGYTF	TGTGCCAGCAGTTTTGGGCAGGGGGCAAATGGCTACACCTTC
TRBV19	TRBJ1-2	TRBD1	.	CASGDRWGVGYGYTF	TGTGCCAGTGGGGACAGGTGGGGTGTCGGCTATGGCTACACCTTC
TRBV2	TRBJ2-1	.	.	CASTPEGPNEQFF	TGTGCCAGCACCCCGGAGGGGCCGAATGAGCAGTTCTTC
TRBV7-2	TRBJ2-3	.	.	CASSWGSGTDTQYF	TGTGCCAGCAGCTGGGGCTCGGGCACAGATACGCAGTATTTT
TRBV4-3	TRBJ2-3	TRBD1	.	CASSQAPFGTGVGTDTQYF	TGCGCCAGCAGCCAAGCTCCTTTCGGGACAGGGGTTGGTACAGATACGCAGTATTTT
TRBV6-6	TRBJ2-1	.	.	CASSYRRFGNEQFF	TGTGCCAGCAGTTACCGCAGGTTCGGCAATGAGCAGTTCTTC
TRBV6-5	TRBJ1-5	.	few	CASSLGVGDQPQHF	TGTGCCAGCAGTTTAGGGGTCGGAGATCAGCCCCAGCATTTT
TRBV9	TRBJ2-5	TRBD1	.	CASSRGTGYQETQYF	TGTGCCAGCAGCAGGGGGACAGGGTACCAAGAGACCCAGTACTTC
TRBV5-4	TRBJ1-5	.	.	CASSSGPDSNQPQHF	TGTGCCAGCAGTTCGGGACCGGATAGCAATCAGCCCCAGCATTTT
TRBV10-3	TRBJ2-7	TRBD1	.	CAISPGQGFSYEQYF	TGTGCCATCAGTCCGGGACAGGGCTTCTCCTACGAGCAGTACTTC
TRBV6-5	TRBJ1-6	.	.	CASSYSNRVWSPLHF	TGTGCCAGCAGTTACTCAAACAGGGTTTGGTCACCCCTCCACTTT
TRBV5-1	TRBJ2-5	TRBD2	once	CASSLGTSGSQETQYF	TGCGCCAGCAGCTTGGGGACTAGCGGATCCCAAGAGACCCAGTACTTC
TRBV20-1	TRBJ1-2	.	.	CSARDGYTF	TGCAGTGCTAGAGATGGCTACACCTTC
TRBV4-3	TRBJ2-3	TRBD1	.	CASSRGQASTDTQYF	TGCGCCAGCAGCCGAGGACAGGCGAGCACAGATACGCAGTATTTT
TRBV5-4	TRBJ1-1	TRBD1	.	CASSSPGQGRTEAFF	TGTGCCAGCAGTTCCCCGGGACAGGGTCGCACTGAAGCTTTCTTT
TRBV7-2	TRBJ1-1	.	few	CASTLRRVGNTEAFF	TGTGCCAGCACCCTGAGGAGGGTCGGGAACACTGAAGCTTTCTTT
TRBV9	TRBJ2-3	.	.	CASSVGSTDTQYF	TGTGCCAGCAGCGTAGGTAGCACAGATACGCAGTATTTT
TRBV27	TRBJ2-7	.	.	CASSLGRGRLYEQYF	TGTGCCAGCAGTTTAGGGAGGGGGCGGTTGTACGAGCAGTACTTC
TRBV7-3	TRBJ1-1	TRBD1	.	CASSSGRQGAEAFF	TGTGCCAGCAGTTCGGGGAGACAGGGGGCTGAAGCTTTCTTT
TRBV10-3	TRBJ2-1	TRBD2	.	CAISPGTTRNEQFF	TGTGCCATCAGTCCCGGGACTACCCGTAATGAGCAGTTCTTC
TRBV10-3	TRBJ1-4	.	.	CAISDKRGEKLFF	TGTGCCATCAGTGATAAGCGAGGAGAAAAACTGTTTTTT